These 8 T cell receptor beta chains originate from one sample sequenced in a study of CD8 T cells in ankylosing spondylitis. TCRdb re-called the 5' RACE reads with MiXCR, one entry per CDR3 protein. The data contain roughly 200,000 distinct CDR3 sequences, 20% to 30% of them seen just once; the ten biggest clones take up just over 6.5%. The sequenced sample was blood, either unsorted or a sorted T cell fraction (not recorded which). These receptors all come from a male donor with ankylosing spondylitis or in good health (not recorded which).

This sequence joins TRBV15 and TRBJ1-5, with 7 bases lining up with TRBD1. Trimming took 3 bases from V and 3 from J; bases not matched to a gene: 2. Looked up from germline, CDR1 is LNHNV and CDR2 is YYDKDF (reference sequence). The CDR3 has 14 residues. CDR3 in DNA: TGTGCCACCAGCAGTGACAGGGTCAATCAGCCCCAGCATTTT. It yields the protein CATSSDRVNQPQHF.

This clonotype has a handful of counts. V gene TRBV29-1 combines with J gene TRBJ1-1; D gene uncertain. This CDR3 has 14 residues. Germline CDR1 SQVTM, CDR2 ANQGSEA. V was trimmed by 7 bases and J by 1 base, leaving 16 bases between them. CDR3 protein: CSATPRIKNTEAFF. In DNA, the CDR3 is TGCAGCGCGACTCCCAGAATAAAGAACACTGAAGCTTTCTTT.

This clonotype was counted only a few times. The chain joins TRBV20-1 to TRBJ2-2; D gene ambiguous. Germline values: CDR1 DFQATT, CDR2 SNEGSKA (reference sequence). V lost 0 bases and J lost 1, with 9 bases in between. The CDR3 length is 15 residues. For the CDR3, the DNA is TGCAGTGCTAGAGAGGGGTCTAAGAACACCGGGGAGCTGTTTTTT. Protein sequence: CSAREGSKNTGELFF.

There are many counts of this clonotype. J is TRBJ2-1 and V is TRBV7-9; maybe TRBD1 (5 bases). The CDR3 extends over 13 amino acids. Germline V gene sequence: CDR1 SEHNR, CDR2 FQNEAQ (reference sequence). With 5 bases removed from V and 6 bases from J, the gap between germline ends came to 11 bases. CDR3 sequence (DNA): TGTGCCAGCAGCGCCCGACAGCGCAATGAGCAGTTCTTC. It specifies CASSARQRNEQFF.

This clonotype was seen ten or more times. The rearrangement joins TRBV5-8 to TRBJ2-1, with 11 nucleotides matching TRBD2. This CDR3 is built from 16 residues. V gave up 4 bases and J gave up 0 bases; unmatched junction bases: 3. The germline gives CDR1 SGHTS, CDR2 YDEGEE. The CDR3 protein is CASSPSGRTSYNEQFF. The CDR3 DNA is TGTGCCAGCAGCCCTAGCGGGAGGACCTCCTACAATGAGCAGTTCTTC.

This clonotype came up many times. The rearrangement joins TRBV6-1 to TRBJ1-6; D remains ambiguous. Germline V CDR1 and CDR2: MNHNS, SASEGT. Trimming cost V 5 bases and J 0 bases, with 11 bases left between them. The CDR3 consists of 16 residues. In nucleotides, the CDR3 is TGTGCCAGCAGTCCCCTGGCTAGCTCCTATAATTCACCCCTCCACTTT. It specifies CASSPLASSYNSPLHF.

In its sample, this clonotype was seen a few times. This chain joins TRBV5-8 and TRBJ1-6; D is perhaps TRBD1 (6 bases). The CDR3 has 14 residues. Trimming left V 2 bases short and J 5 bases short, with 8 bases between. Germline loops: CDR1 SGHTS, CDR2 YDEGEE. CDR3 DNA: TGTGCCAGCAGCTTCAGGGGCGATAATTCACCCCTCCACTTT. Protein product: CASSFRGDNSPLHF.

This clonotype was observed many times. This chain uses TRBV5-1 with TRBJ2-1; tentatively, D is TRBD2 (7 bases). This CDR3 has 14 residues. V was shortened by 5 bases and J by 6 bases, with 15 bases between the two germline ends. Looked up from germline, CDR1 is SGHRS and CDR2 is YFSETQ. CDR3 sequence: CASRGGPEANEQFF. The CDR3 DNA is TGCGCCAGCAGGGGGGGGCCGGAGGCCAATGAGCAGTTCTTC.